This entry lists 24 T cell receptor beta chains sequenced from one sample in a study of shared clonotypes between healthy human individuals. Measured with immunoSEQ multiplex PCR; TCRdb has only the in-frame clones, and not every one. The repertoire consists of 950,000 to 1,100,000 clones, with 75% occurring once and the leading ten covering approximately 1.5%. Material for sequencing was memory CD4+ T cells sorted from blood. This sample's subset: CD45RA-negative fraction. The receptors originated from a man aged 18 to 29 in good health.

This chain uses TRBV18 with TRBJ1-1; no definite D call. Germline V gene data show CDR1 as KGHSH and CDR2 as LQKENI. Trimming removed 4 bases from V and 0 bases from J, with 3 bases in between. This CDR3 is 12 amino acids long. The CDR3: CASSRLNTEAFF. CDR3 nucleotides: TGTGCCAGCTCACGGCTGAACACTGAAGCTTTCTTT.

The chain is built from TRBV11-2 and TRBJ2-3; D tentatively fits TRBD1 or TRBD2 (6 bases each). The CDR3 has 12 residues. With 9 bases removed from V and 5 bases from J, the gap between germline ends came to 12 bases. Germline CDR1 is SGHAT and CDR2 is FQNNGV. In DNA form, the CDR3 reads TGTGCCAGTAACAGGGACTTAGATACGCAGTATTTT. It specifies CASNRDLDTQYF.

This chain joins TRBV6-6 and TRBJ1-3; a weak D match, TRBD1 (5 bases). The CDR3 covers 14 residues. CDR1 is MNHNY and CDR2 is SVGAGI in the germline V gene (reference sequence). The V end lost 6 bases, the J end lost 0 bases, and 9 bases lay between the germline ends. CDR3 sequence: CASRDGGSGNTIYF. As DNA, the CDR3 is TGTGCCAGCAGGGATGGGGGCTCTGGAAACACCATATATTTT.

The chain couples TRBV5-8 to TRBJ2-5; TRBD2 is a possible D gene (7 bases). CDR3 length: 13 residues. Trimming removed 2 bases at V and 4 bases at J, with 9 bases between. Germline V gene sequence: CDR1 SGHTS, CDR2 YDEGEE. The CDR3 spells CASSFGGAETQYF. In DNA form, the CDR3 reads TGTGCCAGCAGCTTTGGGGGGGCAGAGACCCAGTACTTC.

This clone occurred a few times. This chain links TRBV5-1 with TRBJ2-1; TRBD2 agrees at 13 bases. This CDR3 has 17 amino acids. CDR1 is SGHRS, CDR2 YFSETQ, per germline. V trimming: 4 bases; J trimming: 4 bases; junction bases outside the gene matches: 8. CDR3 protein: CASSRTSGGDKYNEQFF. CDR3 in DNA: TGCGCCAGCAGCCGGACTAGCGGGGGAGACAAATACAATGAGCAGTTCTTC.

This clone was seen a few times. The chain couples TRBV18 to TRBJ2-7; D is tentatively TRBD1 or TRBD2 (5 bases each). Germline assignment: CDR1 KGHSH and CDR2 LQKENI. CDR3 length: 14 residues. V was trimmed by 2 bases and J by 3 bases, leaving 11 bases between them. The CDR3 DNA sequence: TGTGCCAGCTCACCAGGGACGATTAGCTACGAGCAGTACTTC. It yields the protein CASSPGTISYEQYF.

This clone was counted once. The CDR3 DNA is TGTGCCAGCAGCGGGGGAGGGCAAGAGACCCAGTACTTC. Protein sequence: CASSGGGQETQYF. The V and J genes are TRBV5-6 and TRBJ2-5; TRBD2 aligns across 7 bases. CDR1 and CDR2 (germline): SGHDT, YYEEEE. The CDR3 has 13 amino acids. With V trimmed by 4 bases and J by 2 bases, 2 bases remained unmatched.

This clone was counted a few times. The rearrangement uses TRBV4-1 and TRBJ2-5, with D possibly TRBD1 on 5 matching bases. The V gene's germline CDR1 is MGHRA and CDR2 YSYEKL. CDR3 size: 16 residues. Trimming left V 0 bases short and J 2 bases short, with 13 bases between. The CDR3 region has the DNA TGCGCCAGCAGCCAAGATCCGGCAGGGCGTCAAGAGACCCAGTACTTC. Its protein product is CASSQDPAGRQETQYF.

This clone was recorded a few times. The chain has TRBV30 and TRBJ1-1; no clear D. The germline gives CDR1 GTSNPN, CDR2 SVGIG (reference sequence). Trimming removed 7 bases at V and 1 base at J, with 13 bases between. The CDR3 contains 13 residues. The CDR3 DNA is TGTGCCTCGCAAAAAACTCAGAACACTGAAGCTTTCTTT. Its translation: CASQKTQNTEAFF.

Concerning this clone: Possible read error: a much larger clone is one base away. The J gene is TRBJ2-5, the V gene TRBV5-6; D unclear. The DNA end is more similar to TRBJ2-7, so the J call may be wrong. Germline V gene sequence: CDR1 SGHDT, CDR2 YYEEEE. This CDR3 spans 11 amino acids. CDR3 protein: CASSQKYEQYF. The CDR3 bases are TGTGCCAGCAGCCAGAAGTACGAGCAGTACTTC.

This rearrangement joins TRBV10-3 to TRBJ2-2; D unclear. The length of the CDR3 is 14 residues. V lost 7 bases and J lost 0, with 9 bases in between. Germline V gene data show CDR1 as ENHRY and CDR2 as SYGVKD. CDR3 amino acids: CAIIDQPNTGELFF. The DNA for the CDR3 is TGTGCCATCATAGACCAACCGAACACCGGGGAGCTGTTTTTT.

The chain uses TRBV18 and TRBJ2-7; D ambiguous. V was cut by 3 bases and J by 1 base, with 10 bases left in between. The CDR3 covers 14 residues. Germline-derived CDR1 and CDR2 are KGHSH and LQKENI. In nucleotides, the CDR3 is TGTGCCAGCTCACCTCGGGTCGATTCCTACGAGCAGTACTTC. Its translation is CASSPRVDSYEQYF.

This rearrangement joins TRBV5-6 to TRBJ2-7; perhaps TRBD1 as D (6 bases). Trimming removed 5 bases at V and 4 bases at J, with 16 bases between. The CDR3 length is 14 residues. Per germline, CDR1 SGHDT and CDR2 YYEEEE. The CDR3 coding sequence is TGTGCCAGCAGTTCTGACTGGGGGCTTTACGAGCAGTACTTC. Translated, it gives CASSSDWGLYEQYF.

The CDR3 DNA follows: TGTGCCAGCAGGGTGGGTTCGCGGCCGAACACTGAAGCTTTCTTT. Protein sequence: CASRVGSRPNTEAFF. The chain uses TRBV6-1 and TRBJ1-1; D is unresolved. Germline V gives CDR1 MNHNS, CDR2 SASEGT. The CDR3 contains 15 residues. Trimming pared 6 bases from V and 1 base from J, leaving 15 bases between.

This clone was detected a few times. This chain uses TRBV7-8 with TRBJ1-5; 8 bases are shared with TRBD1. Trimming cost V 2 bases and J 1 base; bases outside gene matches: 1. Germline V gene data show CDR1 as SGHVS and CDR2 as FQNEAQ. The CDR3 runs to 15 residues. CDR3 bases: TGTGCCAGCAGCTTACAGGGGGCAAGCAATCAGCCCCAGCATTTT. Translating it yields CASSLQGASNQPQHF.

In DNA, the CDR3 is TGTGCCAGCTCACGTACGGGCGCGAACACTGAAGCTTTCTTT. It specifies CASSRTGANTEAFF. The J gene is TRBJ1-1, the V gene TRBV18; D uncertain. The CDR3 totals 14 residues. Germline CDR1 KGHSH, CDR2 LQKENI. Trimming took off 4 bases at V and 1 base at J, with 10 bases between the two ends.

The CDR3 sequence: CASSSSRTVNEKLFF. CDR3 in DNA: TGTGCCAGCAGCTCCTCCCGGACAGTGAATGAAAAACTGTTTTTT. The chain couples TRBV7-9 to TRBJ1-4, with D maybe TRBD1 (6 bases). There are 15 residues in the CDR3. V was cut by 4 bases and J by 5 bases, with 14 bases left in between. Looked up from germline, CDR1 is SEHNR and CDR2 is FQNEAQ (reference sequence).

This clone was seen a single time. This chain connects TRBV5-4 to TRBJ1-5; D not certain. The CDR3 is 12 residues long. V was clipped by 3 bases and J by 6 bases, with 7 bases between them. Germline CDR1 is SGHNT and CDR2 is YYREEE (reference sequence). In DNA form, the CDR3 reads TGTGCCAGCAGCTCGGACGGTCAGCCCCAGCATTTT. Amino acids: CASSSDGQPQHF. The full variable domain, with the rest looked up from reference TRBV5-4 and TRBJ1-5, is ETGVTQSPTHLIKTRGQQVTLRCSSQSGHNTVSWYQQALGQGPQFIFQYYREEENGRGNFPPRFSGLQFPNYSSELNVNALELDDSALYLCASSSDGQPQHFGDGTRLSIL.

Concerning this clone itself: Other DNA sequences from this sample encode an identical CDR3 as well. V is TRBV30 and J is TRBJ2-7; TRBD1 agrees at 10 bases. The CDR3 loop spans 14 amino acids. The trim removed 0 bases at V and 4 bases at J, leaving 3 bases unmatched. Germline assignment: CDR1 GTSNPN and CDR2 SVGIG (reference sequence). CDR3 in DNA: TGTGCCTGGAGTGTAGGGACAGGGGCTTACGAGCAGTACTTC. Translating it yields CAWSVGTGAYEQYF. Drawing the rest from reference TRBV30 and TRBJ2-7, the complete variable domain is SQTIHQWPATLVQPVGSPLSLECTVEGTSNPNLYWYRQAAGRGLQLLFYSVGIGQISSEVPQNLSASRPQDRQFILSSKKLLLSDSGFYLCAWSVGTGAYEQYFGPGTRLTVT.

The rearrangement joins TRBV5-1 to TRBJ2-2, with no clear D. Trimming cost V 2 bases and J 1 base, with 12 bases left between them. The CDR3 spans 16 residues. Germline V lookup: CDR1 SGHRS, CDR2 YFSETQ. For the CDR3, the DNA is TGCGCCAGCAGCTTCGAGACACAGAGGAACACCGGGGAGCTGTTTTTT. This translates into CASSFETQRNTGELFF.

A note on this clone: The sample holds other DNA sequences that translate to the same CDR3. V gene TRBV5-1 combines with J gene TRBJ2-7; 7 nucleotides match TRBD2. With 4 bases clipped from V and 2 bases from J, the junction kept 6 bases outside the gene matches. This CDR3 contains 14 residues. Germline V CDR1 and CDR2: SGHRS, YFSETQ. CDR3 DNA sequence: TGCGCCAGCAGCCCCGGACTAGTTACCTACGAGCAGTACTTC. This encodes CASSPGLVTYEQYF.

This sequence joins TRBV5-1 and TRBJ1-4, with a tentative D call TRBD1 (6 bases). V lost 0 bases and J lost 8, with 8 bases in between. The CDR3 has 13 residues. Germline V gives CDR1 SGHRS, CDR2 YFSETQ. CDR3 protein: CASSLGGHEKLFF. The CDR3 DNA is TGCGCCAGCAGCTTGGGGGGGCACGAAAAACTGTTTTTT.

Ten or more counts support this clone. The genes are TRBV28 and TRBJ2-7; no clear D gene. CDR3 length: 11 residues. Between the trimmed V and J ends, which lost 4 bases and 9 bases, there was a span of 10 bases. Germline V gene sequence: CDR1 MDHEN, CDR2 SYDVKM. Written as DNA, the CDR3 is TGTGCCAGCAGTTCGTCTACGGGGCAGTACTTC. Translated: CASSSSTGQYF. The full variable domain, completed using reference TRBV28 and TRBJ2-7, is DVKVTQSSRYLVKRTGEKVFLECVQDMDHENMFWYRQDPGLGLRLIYFSYDVKMKEKGDIPEGYSVSREKKERFSLILESASTNQTSMYLCASSSSTGQYFGPGTRLTVT.

This chain connects TRBV30 to TRBJ1-3; possibly TRBD1 for D (6 bases). The V end lost 4 bases, the J end lost 4 bases, and 11 bases lay between the germline ends. This CDR3 is 13 amino acids long. Germline lookup yields CDR1 GTSNPN and CDR2 SVGIG (reference sequence). CDR3 sequence reads: CAWIVRGGNTIYF. DNA of the CDR3: TGTGCCTGGATCGTCAGGGGAGGAAACACCATATATTTT.